This T cell receptor beta chain was sequenced for a study of blood T cell repertoires in COVID-19 (dated by TCRdb to the early 2020s). A note on the overall study: Samples covering the acute and convalescent phases of COVID-19 were provided by collaborators in the United States, Italy and Spain. Where available, HLA class I and class II types were obtained from metadata supplied by the sample provider rather than from assay-based typing. Nearly every sample came with metadata listing a de-identified subject ID, COVID-19 status, age in years and sex. The samples were drawn from the first 160 participants of the ongoing ImmuneRACE study and from 1,254 subjects provided by 6 global collaborators. A freely available public database, intended as a resource for researchers studying the immune response to SARS-CoV-2, is where the repertoires were released. Subjects who had been exposed to COVID-19, were actively infected with it, or had recovered from it provided the deeply sampled blood TCRbeta repertoires that made up the dataset. The material from the prospective study consisted of cDNA or gDNA derived from T cells, B-cell-depleted T cells, or PBMCs. Study-wide findings and limitations: Clinical and demographic metadata were provided uncurated, with the amount varying by source and participant.

With regard to this clone: This receptor's antigen is unknown. Base qualities are missing; no much larger clone stands one base away.

TCRbeta CDR3 regions were amplified from genomic DNA using the immunoSEQ Assay, a bias-controlled multiplex PCR. The published analysis was carried out like this. Nucleated cell counts per sample were estimated from amplification of reference gene primers within the assay. To quantify the absolute abundance of each unique TCRbeta CDR3 rearrangement, sequence reads were collapsed and filtered. Productive Simpson clonality was computed per sample as the square root of Simpson's diversity index over productive rearrangements. In its TCRdb copy, this immuneACCESS table keeps in-frame sequences only and misses some clones. Where compared with another copy, unresolved V genes explain less than half of these, and the others have no known cause. The DNA gave D and trimming, while V, J and clone size come from that table. The sample data list fewer than 400,000 clones, and about 87% of these were observed just once. Clones ranked in the top ten supply 8% to 9.5% of the sample.

Enrolling through a virtual design, the prospective study's participants ranged in age from roughly 18 to 89 years and lived across more than 20 United States geographic areas. In the prospective study, participants were assigned to cohorts based on the clinical history participants reported in a screening survey and a study questionnaire. ImmuneRACE Cohort 3 recovered participants were defined by two consecutive negative NP/OP PCR tests, healthcare professional clearance, or symptom resolution. Each participant in the prospective study had whole blood, serum and a nasopharyngeal or oropharyngeal swab collected by mobile phlebotomists. Prospective study participants could optionally give additional blood draws and questionnaires over an approximately 2-month period. Prospective study blood samples were shipped either frozen or at room temperature before DNA extraction. The CDR1 and CDR2 encoded by the germline V gene are SGHDN and FVKESK. Taken from cysteine to phenylalanine, the CDR3 has 17 residues. The only DNA kept is the CDR3, 51 bases in frame from the first base. Trimming accounts for 4 bases at V and 4 bases at J, while the number of junction bases matched to no gene is 14.

The chain couples TRBV14 to TRBJ2-3, with TRBD2 matching 7 junction bases. What was sequenced was PBMCs or T cells enriched from blood (not recorded which). The sequence came from a woman aged 18-29 years who had recovered from COVID-19. The CDR3 corresponds to CASSLFYGGGPPDTQYF. In nucleotides, the sequence is TGTGCCAGCAGCCTTTTTTACGGGGGAGGGCCGCCAGATACGCAGTATTTT.